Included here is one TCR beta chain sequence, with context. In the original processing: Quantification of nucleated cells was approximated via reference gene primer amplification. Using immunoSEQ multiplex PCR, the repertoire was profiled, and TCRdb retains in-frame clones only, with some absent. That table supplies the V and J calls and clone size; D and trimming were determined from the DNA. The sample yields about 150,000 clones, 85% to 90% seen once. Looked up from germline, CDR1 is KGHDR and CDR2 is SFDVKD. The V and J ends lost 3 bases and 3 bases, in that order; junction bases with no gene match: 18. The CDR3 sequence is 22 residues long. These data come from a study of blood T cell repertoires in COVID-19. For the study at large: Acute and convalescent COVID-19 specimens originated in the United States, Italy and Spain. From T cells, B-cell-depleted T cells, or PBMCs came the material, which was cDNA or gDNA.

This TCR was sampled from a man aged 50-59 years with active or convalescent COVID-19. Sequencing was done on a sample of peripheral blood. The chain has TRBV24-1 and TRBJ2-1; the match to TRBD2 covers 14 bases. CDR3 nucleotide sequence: TGTGCCACCAGTGATCGCTCGACAGGGGGTCGACTAGCGGGAGGGGTCTACAATGAGCAGTTCTTC. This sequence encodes CATSDRSTGGRLAGGVYNEQFF.